This is a list of T cell receptor beta chains from one sample in a study of early T cells in non-severe SARS-CoV-2 infection. TCRdb called the 5' RACE reads again in MiXCR, with one record for every CDR3 protein. The sample has tens of thousands of distinct CDR3 sequences, 9.4% seen once. Sequences were derived from whole blood, sampled at baseline. These receptors came from an adult who was a healthcare worker with PCR-confirmed SARS-CoV-2 infection or an uninfected control (not recorded which). The conserved cysteine and the conserved F or W are not part of the CDR3 here. Fields, in order: D gene, V gene, CDR3 protein. A D gene is named only where the DNA matches it firmly.

>TRBD2|TRBV6-6
ASSYMLAGGDTQY
>TRBD2|TRBV6-5
ASSYSSGTTPY
>.|TRBV7-2
ATLGGTGGEQY
>TRBD2|TRBV7-9
ASSPSGLSSYEQY
>.|TRBV7-2
ASSRQEDTQY
>.|TRBV20-1
SAGHPRVSYEQY
>TRBD1|TRBV12-3/TRBV12-4
ASTGRQGGSPLH
>TRBD2|TRBV19
ASTAGGVADTQY
>.|TRBV7-8
ASSPLRAVYEQY
>TRBD2|TRBV20-1
SARVGLAGDQY
>.|TRBV12-3/TRBV12-4
ASSKTSGANVLT
>TRBD1|TRBV2
ASSEVQGAHYGYT
>.|TRBV19
ASSRGVSYEQY
>TRBD1|TRBV18
ASSPQDRNAF